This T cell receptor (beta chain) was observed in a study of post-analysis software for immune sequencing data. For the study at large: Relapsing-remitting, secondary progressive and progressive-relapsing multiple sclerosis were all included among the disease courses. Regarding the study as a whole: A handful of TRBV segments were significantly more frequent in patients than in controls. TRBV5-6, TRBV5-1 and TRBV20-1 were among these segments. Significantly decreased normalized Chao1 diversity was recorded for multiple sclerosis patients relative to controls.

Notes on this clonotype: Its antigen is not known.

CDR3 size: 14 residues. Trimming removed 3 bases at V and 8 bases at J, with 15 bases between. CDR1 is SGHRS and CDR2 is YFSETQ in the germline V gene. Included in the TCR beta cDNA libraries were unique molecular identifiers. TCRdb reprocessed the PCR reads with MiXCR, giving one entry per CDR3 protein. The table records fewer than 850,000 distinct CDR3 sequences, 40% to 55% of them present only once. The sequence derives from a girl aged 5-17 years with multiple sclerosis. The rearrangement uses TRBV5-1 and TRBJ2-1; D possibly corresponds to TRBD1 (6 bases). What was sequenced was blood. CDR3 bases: TGCGCCAGCAGCTCTCCAGGGGTTTTGGATGAGCAGTTCTTC. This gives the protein CASSSPGVLDEQFF.